This T cell receptor (beta chain) was sequenced in a study of T cell responses to AZD1222 COVID-19 vaccine (dated by TCRdb to the early 2020s). Turning to the overall study: AZD1222 recipients with second doses at about 4 weeks or about 12 weeks were pooled, because spike-specific TCR depth and breadth did not differ between schedules. A total of around 240 trial participants underwent TCR sequencing, of whom about 200 received two doses of AZD1222 and roughly 25 received two doses of the MenACWY control vaccine. Trial participants were enrolled into age subgroups of 18-55, 56-69 and 70-plus years, which contained approximately 150, 28 and 58 TCR-sequenced participants, respectively. Here is what the overall study found, with its caveats: The whole spike protein was spanned by vaccine-associated CD4 TCRs, and dominant responses were seen in regions 160-218 and 743-854. Participants were mostly white British, with more females than males. The authors suggested clonal diversity may have been underestimated. No day 14 peak-response samples were available, so repertoires were characterized only after the peak T cell response. Nearly half of unique spike-specific TCRs reportedly recognized epitopes outside regions mutated in the B.1.351 and B.1.1.7 variants. After two AZD1222 doses, spike-specific TCR breadth and depth were significantly higher than at day 0 and than in MenACWY recipients. In the small 56-69-year group, the increase in depth fell short of significance, most likely because of low power. Only six AZD1222 recipients were SARS-CoV-2 seropositive at baseline, limiting conclusions about previously exposed vaccinees.

The sample's time point label, in plain terms: baseline before first vaccination. Vaccinee samples came from UK trials COV001 and COV002, including a single-blind randomized controlled phase 2/3 trial of AZD1222 (ChAdOx1 nCoV-19) in healthy adults. For TCRbeta chain sequencing, PBMC samples from trial participants were taken at day 0 and at day 28 after the second dose. The CDR3 regions of human TCRbeta chains were subjected to immunosequencing. Concerning the study's data processing: TCRs in the repertoires were compared against a reference library of SARS-CoV-2-specific TCRs that had been generated with the MIRA antigen-specificity platform. Breadth was defined as the fraction of unique TCRs that were SARS-CoV-2-associated. Depth was defined as the fraction of total T cells that were SARS-CoV-2-associated. Each spike-specific TCR was assigned to its reactive spike region and to a CD4 or CD8 class using the MIRA data. Log10-transformed breadth and depth values were compared by one-way ANOVA with Sidak's multiple comparisons tests. Held by TCRdb, this immuneACCESS table contains in-frame sequences only and omits some clones. Under half of the omission traces to an unresolved V gene where checked; the cause of the rest is unknown. The D gene and trimming were derived from the DNA, and the V and J assignments and clone size from that table. The table for this sample lists 40,000 to 55,000 clones; over 60% of them were counted only once. The ten largest clonotypes hold approximately 4% of the sample.

The CDR3 runs 15 residues from the cysteine to the phenylalanine. Kept here is only the CDR3 DNA, which spans 45 bases and is read in frame from base 1. Sequences LNHDA (CDR1) and SQIVND (CDR2) are obtained from the germline V gene (reference sequence). After removal of 5 bases from V and 3 bases from J, the junction retains 10 bases not matched to a gene. A few counts support this clone. Its antigen target is currently unknown. No base quality information exists; no much larger clone differs at one position. The sequence joins TRBV19 to TRBJ2-7, with 7 middle bases fitting TRBD1. The sequence was collected from an adult in good health. Sequenced here: peripheral blood, sampled on day 0 of AZD1222 vaccination. The CDR3 in this case is CASSPGQEAGYEQYF. The nucleotides read TGTGCCAGTAGTCCCGGACAGGAGGCTGGCTACGAGCAGTACTTC. This CDR3, with the reference TRBV19 and TRBJ2-7 proteins standing in past its ends, gives the full variable domain DGGITQSPKYLFRKEGQNVTLSCEQNLNHDAMYWYRQDPGQGLRLIYYSQIVNDFQKGDIAEGYSVSREKKESFPLTVTSAQKNPTAFYLCASSPGQEAGYEQYFGPGTRLTVT.